A single sample is the source of the 21 T cell receptor beta chains below, sequenced in a study of T cells after yellow fever vaccination. In TCRdb, the 5' RACE reads were re-called with MiXCR into one record per CDR3 protein. This sample has around 26,000 distinct CDR3 sequences, with less than 3.5% found just once. Here the sequenced sample was PBMCs, either bulk or a sorted T-cell subset (CD4+, CD8+, memory, or dextramer-sorted; not recorded which), taken more than 35 days after the first yellow fever vaccination. The receptors come from a man aged 18 to 35 who received the YFV17D yellow fever vaccine.

This clonotype showed up many times. This chain joins TRBV20-1 and TRBJ2-3; TRBD2 aligns across 8 bases. From germline, CDR1 is DFQATT and CDR2 SNEGSKA (reference sequence). The J segment lost 0 bases and the V segment lost 3 bases, leaving 5 bases of the junction unmatched. CDR3 length: 15 amino acids. The DNA for the CDR3 is TGCAGTGCTAGGGACCCGGGGGGGAGCACAGATACGCAGTATTTT. It encodes CSARDPGGSTDTQYF.

As to this clonotype: A junction boundary mismatches the germline segment, possibly from a read error. The chain couples TRBV5-4 to TRBJ2-2; tentatively, D is TRBD2 (5 bases). There are 14 residues in the CDR3. CDR1 SGHNT and CDR2 YYREEE come from the germline V gene (reference sequence). DNA for the CDR3: TGTGCCAGCAGCTTGGGGCTGGGCTCTGGGGAGCTGCTTTTT. Its protein product is CASSLGLGSGELLF.

This clonotype was found many times. The rearrangement uses TRBV19 and TRBJ1-5; 10 nucleotides align to TRBD1. V was clipped by 8 bases and J by 6 bases; unmatched bases: 13. This CDR3 spans 16 amino acids. Germline V lookup: CDR1 LNHDA, CDR2 SQIVND (reference sequence). The chain's CDR3 is CASLAPGQGYFQPQHF. The CDR3 nucleotides are TGTGCCAGTTTAGCACCGGGACAGGGGTATTTTCAGCCCCAGCATTTT.

This clonotype came up many times. The chain recombines TRBV10-3 with TRBJ2-3; D not certain. Germline-derived CDR1 and CDR2 are ENHRY and SYGVKD. CDR3 length: 12 residues. V shed 11 bases and J shed 0 bases, with 9 bases lying between them. The CDR3 protein is CAASPSTDTQYF. The CDR3 DNA is TGTGCCGCCTCCCCTAGCACAGATACGCAGTATTTT.

This clonotype showed up many times. The V gene is TRBV7-9, the J gene TRBJ2-7; tentative D call: TRBD1 (6 bases). The CDR3 is 16 amino acids. V was pared by 4 bases and J by 0 bases, with 16 bases between. Germline CDR1 and CDR2: SEHNR and FQNEAQ (reference sequence). CDR3 residues: CASSSSLGRGSYEQYF. CDR3 coding DNA: TGTGCCAGCAGCTCTAGCCTGGGCAGGGGCTCCTACGAGCAGTACTTC.

This clonotype was found many times. This chain joins TRBV29-1 and TRBJ2-5; 8 bases are a match to TRBD2. From germline, CDR1 is SQVTM and CDR2 ANQGSEA. The V and J ends lost 4 bases and 5 bases, in that order; junction bases with no gene match: 6. The CDR3 loop spans 13 amino acids. The CDR3 region has the DNA TGCAGCGTTGTCGCGGGGGGCCGGGAGACCCAGTACTTC. Amino acid sequence: CSVVAGGRETQYF.

This clonotype is deemed medium-sized (0.01 to 0.1%). The chain combines TRBV28 with TRBJ2-7; D remains unclear. V lost 6 bases and J lost 3, with 12 bases in between. The length of the CDR3 is 13 residues. The V gene's germline CDR1 is MDHEN and CDR2 SYDVKM. This CDR3 is CASRPSEIYEQYV. DNA of the CDR3: TGTGCCAGCAGGCCGTCAGAAATCTACGAGCAGTACGTC.

In this sample, this clonotype turned up many times. The chain uses TRBV5-1 and TRBJ1-6, with TRBD1 identical over 12 bases. The V gene end was trimmed by 3 bases and the J gene end by 0 bases; junction bases not matched to a gene: 4. Germline lookup yields CDR1 SGHRS and CDR2 YFSETQ. The CDR3 spans 18 residues. The CDR3 reads CASSSPGQGASYNSPLHF. For the CDR3, the DNA is TGCGCCAGCAGCTCCCCGGGACAGGGGGCCTCCTATAATTCACCCCTCCACTTT.

This clonotype was picked up many times. The CDR3 is CASSLPTGYGEQFF. The CDR3 DNA follows: TGCGCCAGCAGCCTCCCCACAGGGTATGGTGAGCAGTTCTTC. The rearrangement uses TRBV5-1 and TRBJ2-1; D perhaps matches TRBD1 (6 bases). Germline V lookup: CDR1 SGHRS, CDR2 YFSETQ. The CDR3 contains 14 residues. With 4 bases removed from V and 9 bases from J, the gap between germline ends came to 17 bases.

The table lists this clonotype with many counts. The V gene is TRBV25-1, the J gene TRBJ2-1, with D tentatively TRBD1 (6 bases). The CDR3 has 16 amino acids. The germline V and J ends were trimmed by 8 bases and 0 bases, with 17 bases remaining between them. CDR1 and CDR2 from the germline V gene are MGHDK and SYGVNS. The CDR3 nucleotides read TGTGCCAGCGCGTCCGTGACAGGAACCTCCTACAATGAGCAGTTCTTC. The encoded protein is CASASVTGTSYNEQFF.

This clonotype was observed many times. The chain couples TRBV5-1 to TRBJ2-6, with a weak D call TRBD2 (6 bases). CDR3 length: 16 amino acids. V lost 0 bases, J lost 0 bases, and 7 bases lay in between. Germline-derived CDR1 and CDR2 are SGHRS and YFSETQ. CDR3: CASSLVGSSGANVLTF. In DNA form, the CDR3 reads TGCGCCAGCAGCTTGGTCGGGAGCTCTGGGGCCAACGTCCTGACTTTC.

This clonotype was detected many times. The V call is TRBV3-1, the J call TRBJ2-7, with D perhaps matching TRBD2 (6 bases). Trimming took 4 bases from V and 4 from J, leaving 8 bases between them. This CDR3 has 12 amino acids. The germline CDR1 and CDR2 sequences are LGHDT and YNNKEL (reference sequence). The CDR3 spells CASSRSGYEQYV. The DNA for the CDR3 is TGTGCCAGCAGCCGTAGCGGTTACGAGCAGTACGTC.

This clonotype came up many times. This chain's CDR3 is CAISEGTGGSSFF. The CDR3 region has the DNA TGTGCCATCAGTGAAGGGACAGGGGGCTCGTCTTTCTTT. The J gene is TRBJ1-1, the V gene TRBV10-3, with 12 bases aligning to TRBD1. The V gene end was trimmed by 3 bases and the J gene end by 12 bases; junction bases not matched to a gene: 5. CDR1 and CDR2 from the germline V gene are ENHRY and SYGVKD. The CDR3 is 13 amino acids.

This clonotype was seen repeatedly, ten times or more. The chain is built from TRBV7-3 and TRBJ2-5; 9 bases are shared with TRBD1. The CDR3 consists of 15 residues. V was clipped by 3 bases and J by 2 bases; unmatched bases: 4. In germline, CDR1 is SGHTA, CDR2 FQGTGA. The CDR3 DNA reads as TGTGCCAGCAGCTTGACGGGGACAGGGCAAGAGACCCAGTACTTC. This translates into CASSLTGTGQETQYF.

This clonotype was counted at least ten times. The chain employs TRBV18 and TRBJ2-2; D could derive from TRBD1 or TRBD2 (5 bases each). Germline values: CDR1 KGHSH, CDR2 LQKENI. Between the trimmed V and J ends, which lost 6 bases and 3 bases, there was a span of 5 bases. The CDR3 sequence is 12 residues long. DNA for the CDR3: TGTGCCAGCTCGGGGGACACCGGGGAGCTGTTTTTT. Translation gives CASSGDTGELFF.

This clonotype came up many times. The rearrangement joins TRBV5-4 to TRBJ2-5; possibly TRBD2 for D (5 bases). Germline CDR1 and CDR2: SGHNT and YYREEE (reference sequence). The CDR3 contains 15 residues. V was trimmed by 4 bases and J by 7 bases, leaving 20 bases between them. The chain's CDR3 is CASSPELAAGPTQYF. The DNA of the CDR3 is TGTGCCAGCAGCCCGGAGCTAGCTGCTGGGCCGACCCAGTACTTC.

The table lists this clonotype with many counts. The V gene is TRBV9, the J gene TRBJ1-1, with TRBD1 matching 11 bases. This CDR3 is built from 16 residues. The germline V gene encodes CDR1 SGDLS and CDR2 YYNGEE. V was clipped by 3 bases and J by 1 base; unmatched bases: 5. The CDR3 loop is CASSGGTGGSNTEAFF. The CDR3 DNA reads as TGTGCCAGCAGCGGCGGGACAGGGGGTTCGAACACTGAAGCTTTCTTT.

In this sample, this clonotype turned up many times. J is TRBJ1-2 and V is TRBV14; 8 nucleotides match TRBD1. V trimming: 4 bases; J trimming: 11 bases; junction bases outside the gene matches: 12. The CDR3 is made up of 14 amino acids. The germline V gene encodes CDR1 SGHDN and CDR2 FVKESK. The CDR3 loop reads CASSRALGQGLYTF. In DNA, the CDR3 is TGTGCCAGCAGCCGGGCCCTTGGACAGGGCCTTTACACCTTC.

This clonotype has a count of ten or more. An end of the junction does not agree with germline; a read error may underlie this. The chain uses TRBV6-5 and TRBJ2-3, with D maybe TRBD1 (6 bases). The V gene's germline CDR1 is MNHEY and CDR2 SVGAGI. This CDR3 spans 15 amino acids. As DNA, the CDR3 is TGTGCCAGCAGCTACTGGCAGGGGAGAGGGGATACGCAGTATTTT. Its translation is CASSYWQGRGDTQYF.

This clonotype was seen many times. The CDR3 sequence: CATSATGPIGRDGYTF. Here the CDR3 DNA reads TGTGCCACCAGTGCGACCGGCCCTATTGGTAGGGATGGCTACACCTTC. The V call is TRBV24-1, the J call TRBJ1-2; no clear D gene. Germline values: CDR1 KGHDR, CDR2 SFDVKD. V was trimmed by 5 bases and J by 6 bases, leaving 21 bases between them. The CDR3 extends over 16 amino acids.

The sample holds many counts of this clonotype. V usage is TRBV6-2 or TRBV6-3 and J usage is TRBJ2-7; D gene uncertain. This CDR3 has 15 amino acids. V shed 4 bases and J shed 3 bases, with 16 bases lying between them. Germline V gives CDR1 MNHEY, CDR2 SVGEGT. CDR3 residues: CASSSNTPTVYEQYV. The CDR3 region has the DNA TGTGCCAGCAGTTCCAACACCCCTACCGTCTACGAGCAGTACGTC.